A single T cell receptor beta chain is shown here with its context. This CDR3 is also generated by other DNA sequences in the sample. TCRdb's table, derived via immunoSEQ multiplex PCR, lists solely in-frame clones and lacks some. The sample records 600,000 to 750,000 clones, roughly 91% being singletons. This specimen comes from a study of shared clonotypes between healthy human individuals. CDR1 is SGDLS and CDR2 is YYNGEE in the germline V gene. The CDR3 is 13 amino acids. V was shortened by 0 bases and J by 0 bases, with 4 bases between the two germline ends. Only Caucasian adults living in Nashville, Tennessee made up the donor group.

Sequencing input: memory CD8+ T cells from PBMCs. Subset noted: CD45RO+ cells pooled with CCR7-negative TemRA cells. The chain employs TRBV9 and TRBJ2-7, with D uncertain. This receptor was obtained from a man younger than 30 in good health. Some clones in this sample may be carry-over from other donors' samples. The CDR3: CASSVGSSYEQYF. As DNA, the CDR3 is TGTGCCAGCAGCGTAGGGTCCTCCTACGAGCAGTACTTC.